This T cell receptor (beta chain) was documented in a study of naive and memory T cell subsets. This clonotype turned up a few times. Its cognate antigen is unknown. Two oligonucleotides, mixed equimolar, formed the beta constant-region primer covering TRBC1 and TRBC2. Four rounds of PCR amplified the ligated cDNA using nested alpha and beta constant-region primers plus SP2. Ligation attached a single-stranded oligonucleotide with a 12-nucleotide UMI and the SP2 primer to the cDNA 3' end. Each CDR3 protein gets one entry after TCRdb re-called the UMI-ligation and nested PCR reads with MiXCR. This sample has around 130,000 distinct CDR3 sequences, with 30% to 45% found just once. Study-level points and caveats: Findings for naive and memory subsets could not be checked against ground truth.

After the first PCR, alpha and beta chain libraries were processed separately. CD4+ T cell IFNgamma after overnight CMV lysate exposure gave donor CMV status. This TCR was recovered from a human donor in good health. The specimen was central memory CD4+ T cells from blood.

The CDR3 sequence is CSYRSSYEQYF. The CDR3 DNA is TGCAGCTACAGGTCTTCCTACGAGCAGTACTTC. The chain has TRBV29-1 and TRBJ2-7, with D possibly matching TRBD1 (5 bases). This CDR3 contains 11 residues. V lost 8 bases, J lost 1 base, and 9 bases lay in between. Germline V CDR1 and CDR2: SQVTM, ANQGSEA.